This TCR beta chain was captured in a study of blood T cell repertoires in COVID-19. About the study: The United States, Italy and Spain provided the acute and convalescent COVID-19 samples.

Authors' processing steps: It was from reference gene primer amplification that nucleated cell counts were estimated. Clones were sequenced by immunoSEQ multiplex PCR, and TCRdb holds only the in-frame ones, with some missing. V, J and clone size are those of that table, while D and trimming were read from the DNA. The profile shows about 140,000 clones, about 84% of them singletons. Participant reports of clinical history set cohort assignment. The CDR3 is 14 residues long. V was trimmed by 5 bases and J by 1 base, leaving 11 bases between them. The germline V gene has CDR1 SGHNT and CDR2 YENEEA. Specimen: PBMCs or T cells enriched from blood (not recorded which). This clonotype was obtained from a young woman who had been exposed to COVID-19. The chain joins TRBV11-3 to TRBJ1-1; unclear D gene. The CDR3 reads CASSPRGENTEAFF. The CDR3 DNA reads TGTGCCAGCAGCCCCCGCGGGGAGAACACTGAAGCTTTCTTT.